This is a list of T cell receptor beta chains from one sample in a study of cytomegalovirus exposure and HLA in healthy donors. TCRdb keeps only in-frame clones here, not all; method: immunoSEQ multiplex PCR. Of around 220,000 clones in the sample, 65% to 85% are singletons; the top ten hold 11% to 15%. Source material: PBMCs. The origin of the receptors is a woman in her twenties or thirties in good health and CMV-seropositive. Both conserved end residues are part of each CDR3. D genes are given only for firm matches. Clone size appears in some rows only: once, few, many, or a class for an expanded clone.

TGCGCCAGCGGACGGGCAACTAATGAAAAACTGTTTTTT | CASGRATNEKLFF | TRBJ1-4 | . | . | TRBV10-2
TGTGCCAGCAGCTTAAGCGCGGGACCTGCCTACAATGAGCAGTTCTTC | CASSLSAGPAYNEQFF | TRBJ2-1 | . | . | TRBV7-3
TGTGCCAGCACCGCAGTGGACTATGGCTACACCTTC | CASTAVDYGYTF | TRBJ1-2 | few | . | TRBV28
TGTGCCTGGAGTCGCGGGACTCTCGGCGAGCAGTACTTC | CAWSRGTLGEQYF | TRBJ2-7 | medium-sized | . | TRBV30
TGTGCCAGCAGCAAATCCGGGACAGGTAGATCGAACACCGGGGAGCTGTTTTTT | CASSKSGTGRSNTGELFF | TRBJ2-2 | once | TRBD1 | TRBV7-6
TGTGCCAGCAGCCGACAGTTGGCCGGGGAGCTGTTTTTT | CASSRQLAGELFF | TRBJ2-2 | . | . | TRBV27
TGTGCCAGCAGCTTAGGGACAGGGCGTCGCACCGGGGAGCTGTTTTTT | CASSLGTGRRTGELFF | TRBJ2-2 | once | TRBD1 | TRBV5-6
TGTGCCAGCAGCTCCTATGTGGGCATAACCTTCACAGATACGCAGTATTTT | CASSSYVGITFTDTQYF | TRBJ2-3 | . | . | TRBV9
TGTGCCAGCAGCTCTGCGATGGGTCCCTACGAGCAGTACTTC | CASSSAMGPYEQYF | TRBJ2-7 | . | . | TRBV7-9
TGTGCCAGCAGCTTGTGGGGACAGACCTACGAGCAGTACTTC | CASSLWGQTYEQYF | TRBJ2-7 | . | TRBD1 | TRBV5-5
TGTGCCAGCGCTACAGACAGGCTCACTGAAGCTTTCTTT | CASATDRLTEAFF | TRBJ1-1 | many | . | TRBV2
TGTGCCAGCAGTCCTTGGACTAGCGGGAGTGCGCAGTATTTT | CASSPWTSGSAQYF | TRBJ2-3 | . | TRBD2 | TRBV2
TGTGCCAGCGGCCTGGCGGAGGGCGGAGAGACCCAGTACTTC | CASGLAEGGETQYF | TRBJ2-5 | . | . | TRBV9
TGCGCCAGCAGCCAAGTATACTTGGCTAGGGCCTCGGGCTACACCTTC | CASSQVYLARASGYTF | TRBJ1-2 | . | . | TRBV4-1
TGTGCCAGCAGTCGACAGCCACGGGCCTACGAGCAGTACTTC | CASSRQPRAYEQYF | TRBJ2-7 | . | . | TRBV28
TGTGCCAGCAGCTTAGGGGATGCCTACGAGCAGTACTTC | CASSLGDAYEQYF | TRBJ2-7 | . | . | TRBV7-3
TGTGCCAGCAGCTTCCCTTACGCAGGGCCGGCTTTCTTT | CASSFPYAGPAFF | TRBJ1-1 | once | . | TRBV7-2
TGTGCCAGCAGCTTCCAGGGGGCAGGGTATGGCTACACCTTC | CASSFQGAGYGYTF | TRBJ1-2 | once | TRBD1 | TRBV5-4
TGTGCCAGCAGTTCGACGGGACAGGGAGGAATAGATACGCAGTATTTT | CASSSTGQGGIDTQYF | TRBJ2-3 | . | TRBD1 | TRBV27
TGTGCCAGCAGTTTATTCGACAATCAGCCCCAGCATTTT | CASSLFDNQPQHF | TRBJ1-5 | . | . | TRBV27
TGTGCCAGCAGCGTGACAGGGGTTTACATCTATGGCTACACCTTC | CASSVTGVYIYGYTF | TRBJ1-2 | . | TRBD1 | TRBV5-5
TGTGCCAGCAGCGTAACCACATTGCTCGGGTATGAGCAGTTCTTC | CASSVTTLLGYEQFF | TRBJ2-1 | . | . | TRBV9
TGTGCCAGCAGTGTATACGGATACACTGAAGCTTTCTTT | CASSVYGYTEAFF | TRBJ1-1 | . | . | TRBV25-1
TGTGCCAGCAGTTTATATGGACAGGGGACCACCTACGAGCAGTACTTC | CASSLYGQGTTYEQYF | TRBJ2-7 | . | TRBD1 | TRBV6-5
TGTGCCAGCAGCTATGGGCAGCCCGGGGCCAACGTCCTGACTTTC | CASSYGQPGANVLTF | TRBJ2-6 | . | . | TRBV11-3
TGTGCCAGCAGCCCCGGACGGAACGTAAACGAGCAGTACTTC | CASSPGRNVNEQYF | TRBJ2-7 | . | . | TRBV4-2
TGCAGCGTTACGTTTTCTGGGGCCAACGTCCTGACTTTC | CSVTFSGANVLTF | TRBJ2-6 | . | . | TRBV29-1
TGTGCTAGTGGTTCAGGGACAGTGAGGACTGAAGCTTTCTTT | CASGSGTVRTEAFF | TRBJ1-1 | . | TRBD1 | TRBV12-5
TGCAGCGTTGCGGGACTAGCGGGAGGTACATACAATGAGCAGTTCTTC | CSVAGLAGGTYNEQFF | TRBJ2-1 | once | TRBD2 | TRBV29-1
TGTGCCAGCAGTGAACCCCAGACAGGGAATATCTACGAGCAGTACTTC | CASSEPQTGNIYEQYF | TRBJ2-7 | . | TRBD1 | TRBV25-1
TGCGCCAGCAGCTTACAGGACTCTGGGGCCAACGTCCTGACTTTC | CASSLQDSGANVLTF | TRBJ2-6 | . | . | TRBV5-1
TGTGCCAGCAGTCTCTTTACGGGTCTCGGCTACACCTTC | CASSLFTGLGYTF | TRBJ1-2 | few | . | TRBV28
TGTGCCAGCAGTCCGACTAGCGGTGGGTCGGTCGATACGCAGTATTTT | CASSPTSGGSVDTQYF | TRBJ2-3 | . | TRBD2 | TRBV27
TGTGCCAGCAGCTTGATGGTTTTCGAGCAGTACTTC | CASSLMVFEQYF | TRBJ2-7 | . | . | TRBV7-2
TGTGCCAGCAGTGAAGGGTCGCAAAGGTCCGCAGATACGCAGTATTTT | CASSEGSQRSADTQYF | TRBJ2-3 | . | . | TRBV2
TGTGCCAGCAGCTTTACTGCCGGGGGGACTAGCGGAGCATACGAGCAGTACTTC | CASSFTAGGTSGAYEQYF | TRBJ2-7 | . | TRBD2 | TRBV11-2
TGCGCCAGCAGCCAATACGCAGGGTTTGCGGGAACATACGAGCAGTACTTC | CASSQYAGFAGTYEQYF | TRBJ2-7 | . | . | TRBV4-3
TGTGCCAGCAGTTCCCGGGACAGGGTATCTAGTCAGCCCCAGCATTTT | CASSSRDRVSSQPQHF | TRBJ1-5 | . | TRBD1 | TRBV6-6
TGTGCCAGCAGTCGACGAAGCACCCGGGGAGATACGCAGTATTTT | CASSRRSTRGDTQYF | TRBJ2-3 | . | . | TRBV25-1
TGTGCCAGTCGGACTAGCGGGAGTGTAGAGACCCAGTACTTC | CASRTSGSVETQYF | TRBJ2-5 | . | TRBD2 | TRBV7-9
TGCGCCAGCAGCCATAAGATCACCCAGGGATTGAACACTGAAGCTTTCTTT | CASSHKITQGLNTEAFF | TRBJ1-1 | . | . | TRBV4-1
TGTGCCAGCAGCGCCGGGACAGCCAGCAATCAGCCCCAGCATTTT | CASSAGTASNQPQHF | TRBJ1-5 | . | TRBD1 | TRBV2
TGTGCCAGCAGCGTAGGCGGCGGGATAAGGAACAATGAGCAGTTCTTC | CASSVGGGIRNNEQFF | TRBJ2-1 | . | . | TRBV9
TGTGCCAGCAGAGGAGCGGGTGGCTACACCTTC | CASRGAGGYTF | TRBJ1-2 | . | . | TRBV28
TGCGCCAGCAGCCAAGTGTGGGGGACTGAAGCTTTCTTT | CASSQVWGTEAFF | TRBJ1-1 | . | . | TRBV4-3
TGTGCCAGCAGGACTAGCGGGTTTTCCTACAATGAGCAGTTCTTC | CASRTSGFSYNEQFF | TRBJ2-1 | . | TRBD2 | TRBV6-5
TGTGCCAGCAGCAAATATGACGGGAACTATGGCTACACCTTC | CASSKYDGNYGYTF | TRBJ1-2 | . | . | TRBV7-2
TGTGCCAGCAGCCCGAGCGGGAGGGGTGAGCAGTACTTC | CASSPSGRGEQYF | TRBJ2-7 | . | TRBD2 | TRBV13
TGTGCCAGCAGCGGAGACAGGGGAGGTGGCTACACCTTC | CASSGDRGGGYTF | TRBJ1-2 | once | TRBD1 | TRBV9
TGTGCCAGCAGCTGGACCGGCACTGAAGCTTTCTTT | CASSWTGTEAFF | TRBJ1-1 | . | . | TRBV6-5